The clone carrying this TCR beta chain has a handful of counts. What it recognizes is unknown. The data originate from a study of cytomegalovirus exposure and HLA in healthy donors. 13 Jbeta primers and 60 Vbeta primers were used for the PCR. Per the original data handling: About 10 million shared chains were among some 75 million unique TCR beta chains counted in a later analysis. Measured with immunoSEQ multiplex PCR; TCRdb has only the in-frame clones, and not every one. V and J calls plus clone size are reproduced from that table; the DNA served to infer D and trimming. The sample contains more than 95,000 clones, over 80% of which appear only once. Trimming took off 5 bases at V and 2 bases at J, with 6 bases between the two ends. The CDR3 is made up of 12 amino acids. From germline, CDR1 is LNHDA and CDR2 SQIVND (reference sequence). Study outcomes and limitations: Across donors, presence/absence analyses took sequencing depth to be roughly uniform.

The TCR was taken from a man aged 25 to 40 in good health and CMV-seropositive. Sequencing was carried out using PBMCs. The V call is TRBV19, the J call TRBJ1-2; D call uncertain. CDR3 bases: TGTGCCAGTAGTCTAGCGAACTATGGCTACACCTTC. Amino acids: CASSLANYGYTF. Full variable domain (remainder filled in from reference TRBV19 and TRBJ1-2): DGGITQSPKYLFRKEGQNVTLSCEQNLNHDAMYWYRQDPGQGLRLIYYSQIVNDFQKGDIAEGYSVSREKKESFPLTVTSAQKNPTAFYLCASSLANYGYTFGSGTRLTVV.